This TCR beta chain was found in a study of shared clonotypes between healthy human individuals (TCRdb year 2020). For the wider study: A couple of women and a few men aged 18 to 49 years were included in the cohort. For each donor, CD4 naive and CD4 memory were each given three plates, CD8 naive was given two plates, and CD8 memory was given one plate. Different laboratories and diverse techniques were used to prepare libraries and sequence TCR repertoires, to increase sequencing depth and limit assay-specific biases. Blood TCR repertoires of roughly 5 healthy adults were deeply sequenced to estimate repertoire size and the extent of clonotype sharing between individuals. Per donor, leukapheresis produced somewhere between about 0.9 and 9 billion PBMCs. The investigation overall reported the following: Larger estimated clonotype richness was generally found for naive subsets than for memory subsets. Rarefaction of sorted-subset datasets indicated incomplete sequencing despite the large sequencing depth. Sampling was restricted to blood, and TCR repertoires in tissues likely differ from the TCR repertoires found in blood. Because the study included only a small number of donors, the genetic and exposure-history diversity represented was limited. Approximately 5% of naive CD4, roughly 3.6% of naive CD8, about 2.1% of memory CD4, and about 0.4% of memory CD8 clonotypes were shared across several donors. Compared with non-shared clonotypes, the clonotypes found in all four sorted-subset donors had higher generation probabilities. Pairwise subsampling indicated that sequencing depth was expected to affect the degree of clonotype sharing among donors.

Using the deep immunoSEQ assay, TCR CDR3 regions were amplified from genomic DNA by multiplex PCR. For each cell subset, the extracted genomic DNA was distributed evenly across all wells of several immunoSEQ 96-well plates, and each plate served as one replicate. For sorted subsets, each replicate PCR was loaded with about 200 ng genomic DNA, equivalent to some 27,000 T cell genomes. Purified libraries were quantified with a Qubit 3.0 fluorometer, sized on a Bioanalyzer 2100, and re-quantified with the KAPA Library Quantification kit. Every immunoSEQ 96-well plate was sequenced on a dedicated single-read 150-cycle Illumina NextSeq 550 flow cell. As for the authors' bioinformatics: The immunoSEQ output contained only junctional sequences without quality scores, so filtering could not match that applied to full-length reads. To assign V/J genes and CDR3, sequences were annotated using PyIR, a Python wrapper for IgBLAST v1.9, with IMGT germline references. Reads were filtered out if the reads had weak V/J assignments (E-value above 1e-6), no CDR3, stop codons, out-of-frame junctions, or ambiguous translated residues. V3J clonotypes were defined as sequences sharing the same inferred V gene, J gene, and CDR3 amino acid sequence. The percentage overlap between two repertoires was calculated by dividing the number of shared unique clonotypes by the size of the smaller repertoire. Repertoire richness was assessed with RTK rarefaction, the Chao1 estimator, and Recon v2.1 estimates of unobserved clonotypes. Generation probabilities for all TCRbeta clonotypes obtained by the gDNA method from a few donors were computed using OLGA. TCRdb stores this immuneACCESS table with in-frame sequences only. Part of the clones is absent; in the studies checked, under half of the shortfall reflects unresolved V genes, and no reason is known for the rest. That table is the source of V, J and clone size, and D and trimming were worked out from the DNA. The sample contains roughly 2.5 million clones, around 94% of them found a single time. The ten largest make up 0.11% to 0.15% of the sample.

A note on this clone: The antigen this receptor binds is unknown. Base qualities are missing; no much larger clone stands one base away.

Healthy HIV-negative adults with no recently reported acute infections or vaccinations were included as donors. All donors were Caucasian adults living in Nashville, Tennessee, USA. Magnetic negative selection was used to enrich CD4+ T cells, after which naive cells were positively selected on CD45RA and the negative fraction became the memory subset. Blood was collected by leukapheresis, and PBMCs were isolated by Ficoll-Histopaque density gradient centrifugation and then cryopreserved in liquid nitrogen vapor phase. Purity and quantity of every magnetically sorted T cell population were checked by analytical flow cytometry. Each sorted fraction had its genomic DNA isolated and then quantified by UV absorbance on a Nanodrop 2000c. Sequenced input: naive CD4+ T cells sorted from blood. Taken with the paper, the label for cell subset or site translates to: CD45RA+ positively selected. This TCR was sampled from a young man in good health.

The CDR3 amino acid sequence is: CASSLLAGEKDTQYF. Here is the DNA: TGTGCCAGCAGTTTACTGGCGGGAGAGAAAGATACGCAGTATTTT. Rearrangement joined TRBV28 to TRBJ2-3; 7 of the junction bases match TRBD2. Via the germline V gene, CDR1 is MDHEN and CDR2 SYDVKM. Its CDR3 holds 15 amino acids, cysteine through phenylalanine. Just the 45-base CDR3 DNA is kept, in frame starting at base 1. Germline trimming amounts to 2 bases on V and 5 bases on J, with 7 as the count of junction bases outside the gene matches. The full variable domain, with segments outside the CDR3 supplied by the reference TRBV28 and TRBJ2-3 proteins, appears as DVKVTQSSRYLVKRTGEKVFLECVQDMDHENMFWYRQDPGLGLRLIYFSYDVKMKEKGDIPEGYSVSREKKERFSLILESASTNQTSMYLCASSLLAGEKDTQYFGPGTRLTVL.